One sample yielded the 19 T cell receptor beta chains listed below, sequenced in a study of CD8 T cells in ankylosing spondylitis. TCRdb re-derived calls from the 5' RACE reads in MiXCR, one entry per CDR3 protein. The data contain about 130,000 distinct CDR3 sequences, 5.5% to 7.5% of them seen just once; the ten biggest clones take up roughly 12%. Sequenced sample: blood, either unsorted or a sorted T cell fraction (not recorded which). The receptor set was obtained from a female donor with ankylosing spondylitis or in good health (not recorded which).

In its sample, this clonotype was seen many times. The chain recombines TRBV6-1 with TRBJ1-6, with no clear D. The CDR3 is made up of 15 amino acids. Germline V lookup: CDR1 MNHNS, CDR2 SASEGT. Deletions cut 6 bases from V and 7 bases from J, with 16 bases between. CDR3: CASSQIIIGNSPLHF. The CDR3 DNA reads as TGTGCCAGCAGCCAAATCATAATCGGGAATTCACCCCTCCACTTT.

Ten or more counts support this clonotype. This rearrangement joins TRBV5-1 to TRBJ1-1; tentatively, D is TRBD1 (6 bases). The germline V gene has CDR1 SGHRS and CDR2 YFSETQ. V dropped 4 bases and J dropped 0 bases, with 13 bases sitting between them. There are 15 residues in the CDR3. The CDR3 DNA reads as TGCGCCAGCAGCGACCGAGGGGGGATGAACACTGAAGCTTTCTTT. Translation gives CASSDRGGMNTEAFF.

This clonotype was observed at least ten times. The chain recombines TRBV28 with TRBJ1-5, with 9 bases aligning to TRBD1. Unmatched junction bases numbered 4, after V lost 3 bases and J lost 4 bases. This CDR3 spans 15 amino acids. The V gene's germline CDR1 is MDHEN and CDR2 SYDVKM. This CDR3 reads CASSFRGQGNQPQHF. In DNA, the CDR3 is TGTGCCAGCAGTTTCAGGGGACAGGGTAATCAGCCCCAGCATTTT.

This clonotype was recorded many times. The chain's CDR3 is CASSLPVLNTIYF. The CDR3 nucleotides read TGTGCCAGCAGCTTACCAGTCCTTAACACCATATATTTT. The rearrangement joins TRBV7-2 to TRBJ1-3, with D hard to call. The CDR3 is 13 residues long. Trimming cost V 2 bases and J 7 bases, with 9 bases left between them. The germline V gene has CDR1 SGHTA and CDR2 FQGNSA.

This clonotype was seen many times. The chain links TRBV10-3 to TRBJ2-7; the D is unclear. The CDR3 spans 13 residues. Germline V CDR1 and CDR2: ENHRY, SYGVKD. The germline V and J ends were trimmed by 0 bases and 7 bases, with 10 bases remaining between them. This CDR3 is CAISESMMSEQYF. The CDR3 DNA sequence: TGTGCCATCAGTGAGTCGATGATGTCAGAGCAGTACTTC.

This clonotype was detected only a few times. CDR3 DNA sequence: TGTGCCAGCAGCTCAGGACAGCTGACTTCACCCCTCCACTTT. Translated, it gives CASSSGQLTSPLHF. This rearrangement joins TRBV7-9 to TRBJ1-6, with D possibly TRBD1 on 6 matching bases. This CDR3 is 14 amino acids long. V was cut by 4 bases and J by 9 bases, with 13 bases left in between. The germline gives CDR1 SEHNR, CDR2 FQNEAQ (reference sequence).

At least ten counts were recorded for this clonotype. The chain links TRBV10-3 to TRBJ2-3, with 7 bases fitting TRBD2. The trim removed 6 bases at V and 7 bases at J, leaving 4 bases unmatched. CDR1 is ENHRY, CDR2 SYGVKD, per germline. The CDR3 is 12 amino acids. Here the CDR3 reads CAISGTTNTQYF. The CDR3 DNA is TGTGCCATCAGCGGGACTACCAATACGCAGTATTTT.

Many counts were recorded for this clonotype. The chain links TRBV5-1 to TRBJ2-7; D possibly corresponds to TRBD2 (5 bases). Trimming pared 4 bases from V and 6 bases from J, leaving 17 bases between. The V gene's germline CDR1 is SGHRS and CDR2 YFSETQ. The CDR3 contains 14 residues. CDR3 sequence (DNA): TGCGCCAGCAGCCCCGGGGATCAAAGGGCCGAGCAGTACTTC. Protein product: CASSPGDQRAEQYF.

V gene TRBV7-6 combines with J gene TRBJ1-1, with a tentative D call TRBD1 (6 bases). From germline, CDR1 is SGHVS and CDR2 FNYEAQ. V was pared by 5 bases and J by 3 bases, with 13 bases between. This CDR3 spans 14 amino acids. For the CDR3, the DNA is TGTGCCAGCAGCCGGGGGGGCCAGTACACTGAAGCTTTCTTT. Its protein product is CASSRGGQYTEAFF.

The chain links TRBV20-1 to TRBJ2-5; D not certain. The CDR3 runs 8 residues. Germline V gene data show CDR1 as DFQATT and CDR2 as SNEGSKA (reference sequence). The V end was cut by 6 bases, the J end by 12 bases, with 8 bases between. The DNA for the CDR3 is TGCAGTGCGGGTGGGGAGTACTTC. This codes for CSAGGEYF.

This clonotype was counted only a few times. A much bigger clone sits one base away, suggesting this may be a read error. CDR3 DNA: TGTACCAGCAGGGGGACACCCGTTAGCACAGATACGCAGTATTTT. It is translated as CTSRGTPVSTDTQYF. The rearrangement joins TRBV2 to TRBJ2-3, with TRBD1 matching over 7 bases. CDR1 and CDR2 (germline): SNHLY, FYNNEI. The CDR3 has 15 residues.

This clonotype was found many times. The chain combines TRBV29-1 with TRBJ2-7, with 8 bases matching TRBD1. CDR1 is SQVTM and CDR2 is ANQGSEA in the germline V gene. The CDR3 runs to 12 residues. V gave up 4 bases and J gave up 1 base; unmatched junction bases: 0. The CDR3 reads CSVGTGSYEQYF. The CDR3 DNA reads as TGCAGCGTTGGGACAGGGTCCTACGAGCAGTACTTC.

This clonotype came up many times. This rearrangement joins TRBV20-1 to TRBJ1-1, with 7 bases that match TRBD1. The CDR3 spans 18 residues. After removal of 0 bases from V and 0 bases from J, the junction contained 13 bases not matched to a gene. Germline V gene lookup returns CDR1 DFQATT and CDR2 SNEGSKA (reference sequence). In DNA, the CDR3 is TGCAGTGCTAGAGATCCCCCTGGAACAGGGGCCGTGAACACTGAAGCTTTCTTT. Amino acid sequence: CSARDPPGTGAVNTEAFF.

This clonotype was observed many times. The genes are TRBV7-2 and TRBJ1-4; D uncertain. Trimming pared 2 bases from V and 5 bases from J, leaving 9 bases between. The germline V gene has CDR1 SGHTA and CDR2 FQGNSA. The CDR3 is 14 amino acids. The CDR3 reads CASSLRSRNEKLFF. The CDR3 DNA sequence: TGTGCCAGCAGCTTAAGGTCCAGAAATGAAAAACTGTTTTTT.

Turning to this clonotype: A read error may explain this, as a much larger clone is one base away. This sequence joins TRBV12-3 or TRBV12-4 and TRBJ2-7, with 9 nucleotides matching TRBD1. This CDR3 contains 13 residues. The CDR3 loop reads CVSRGTGTYEQYF. CDR3 DNA sequence: TGTGTCAGCAGGGGGACAGGGACCTACGAGCAGTACTTC.

This clonotype showed up many times. V and J are TRBV4-3 and TRBJ2-5; D is ambiguous. Trimming left V 0 bases short and J 1 base short, with 9 bases between. This CDR3 has 15 residues. Per the germline V gene, CDR1 is LGHNA and CDR2 is YSLEER. This CDR3 is CASSQDLRSQETQYF. The CDR3, as DNA: TGCGCCAGCAGCCAAGATCTCCGCAGCCAAGAGACCCAGTACTTC.

The sample holds many counts of this clonotype. CDR3 bases: TGCAGTGCTTCCGAGGACAGTTATAGCAATCAGCCCCAGCATTTT. Residues: CSASEDSYSNQPQHF. This chain uses TRBV20-1 with TRBJ1-5; weak D call: TRBD1 (6 bases). The V end was cut by 5 bases, the J end by 0 bases, with 14 bases between. The CDR3 sequence is 15 residues long. Germline V gives CDR1 DFQATT, CDR2 SNEGSKA (reference sequence).

In its sample, this clonotype was seen a few times. The chain couples TRBV20-1 to TRBJ1-1; a weak D match, TRBD1 (5 bases). Germline V CDR1 and CDR2: DFQATT, SNEGSKA (reference sequence). This CDR3 contains 15 residues. Trimming took off 1 base at V and 0 bases at J, with 12 bases between the two ends. CDR3 nucleotide sequence: TGCAGTGCTAGAGGGGGGGGGATAATGAACACTGAAGCTTTCTTT. It yields the protein CSARGGGIMNTEAFF.

This clonotype was observed many times. The CDR3 region is CSAKWGGMNTEAFF. The CDR3 DNA is TGCAGTGCTAAGTGGGGGGGCATGAACACTGAAGCTTTCTTT. The rearrangement links TRBV20-1 to TRBJ1-1; D is possibly TRBD1 (6 bases). Germline loops: CDR1 DFQATT, CDR2 SNEGSKA (reference sequence). Between the trimmed V and J ends, which lost 4 bases and 0 bases, there was a span of 12 bases. This CDR3 spans 14 amino acids.